This paragraph covers one T cell receptor beta chain sequence. Its antigen remains unidentified. Base qualities were left out, and no much larger clone turns up one base away. The immunoSEQ Assay, a bias-controlled multiplex PCR, was used to amplify TCRbeta CDR3 regions from genomic DNA. In the authors' own workflow: Nucleated cell counts per sample were estimated from amplification of reference gene primers within the assay. To quantify the absolute abundance of each unique TCRbeta CDR3 rearrangement, sequence reads were collapsed and filtered. For each sample, productive Simpson clonality was calculated by taking the square root of Simpson's diversity index across productive rearrangements. Imported from immuneACCESS, the table was reduced by TCRdb to in-frame sequences with V and J called. These copies leave out some clones; in studies compared against another copy, an unresolved V gene accounts for under half, and the cause of the remainder is not known. That table is the source of V, J and clone size, and D and trimming were worked out from the DNA. The sample table shows about 210,000 clones, and around 84% are seen once. Jointly, the top ten make up roughly 10% of the sample.

The data were obtained in a study of blood T cell repertoires in COVID-19 (dated by TCRdb to 2018 to 2020). About the full investigation: Collaborator samples came from the United States, Italy and Spain and covered acute and convalescent phases of COVID-19. The material from the prospective study consisted of cDNA or gDNA derived from T cells, B-cell-depleted T cells, or PBMCs. Subjects who had been exposed to COVID-19, were actively infected with it, or had recovered from it provided the deeply sampled blood TCRbeta repertoires that made up the dataset. The repertoires were made available in a free public database intended to serve as a resource for research on the immune response to SARS-CoV-2. Samples were obtained from the ongoing ImmuneRACE study (first 160 participants) and from 950 to 1,500 subjects provided by 6 global collaborators. Sample metadata almost always included a de-identified subject ID, COVID-19 status, age in years and sex. HLA class I and class II types, where available, came from metadata supplied by the sample provider rather than from assay-based typing.

Each collaborating institution followed its own protocols to collect whole blood in K2EDTA tubes. For TCRbeta analysis, collaborators shipped samples in one of three forms: frozen whole blood, isolated PBMCs, or DNA extracted from either of those sample types. What the study reported, not specific to this receptor: Clinical and demographic metadata were provided uncurated, with the amount varying by source and participant.

Via the germline V gene, CDR1 is SGHTA and CDR2 FQGNSA. The CDR3 measures 14 amino acids from cysteine to phenylalanine. Only CDR3 DNA is held: 42 bases, read in frame from base 1. V and J are truncated by 0 bases and 5 bases respectively, leaving an intervening sequence of 10 bases. Sequencing was carried out using peripheral blood. The source of this sequence is a middle-aged man with active or convalescent COVID-19. Recombination joined TRBV7-2 with TRBJ2-5, with the identity of the D gene unclear. The nucleotide sequence reads TGTGCCAGCAGCTTAGCGGGCCCTGGGGAGACCCAGTACTTC. It specifies CASSLAGPGETQYF. Here the CDR3 is joined to the reference TRBV7-2 and TRBJ2-5 genes, and the full variable domain is: GAGVSQSPSNKVTEKGKDVELRCDPISGHTALYWYRQSLGQGLEFLIYFQGNSAPDKSGLPSDRFSAERTGGSVSTLTIQRTQQEDSAVYLCASSLAGPGETQYFGPGTRLLVL.